Described below is a single T cell receptor beta chain sequence and its context. Its antigen has not been determined. One base away there is no much larger clone; base qualities are not given. The source of the sample is a study of cytomegalovirus exposure and HLA in healthy donors (dated by TCRdb to 2017 to 2019). With regard to the full study: An earlier analysis of fewer than 750 of the donors reported about 260 Gb of sequence data and around 120 million unique TCR beta sequences obtained from around 190 million T cells. Typing coverage differed by locus: A, B, C, DRB1 and DQB1 were typed in roughly 620-630 donors, DQA1 in roughly 510, DPA1 in 600 to 610, and DPB1 in about 450. To study patterns of TCR occurrence, a later analysis re-analyzed previously published TCR beta repertoires from 666 donors and added high-resolution HLA genotyping. An earlier analysis of around 640 of the donors used high-throughput TCR beta sequencing to judge whether each TCR beta V gene segment behaved as functional or pseudogenic. A later genetic analysis used genome-wide SNP genotypes for about 65% of the roughly 700 donors, treating that subset as a discovery cohort. A few DR-DQ haplotypes were treated as single units for association and clustering because of strong linkage in the cohort. Of the approximately 400 genotyped donors, 65% to 90% fell in the genetic ancestry cluster associated with self-reported Caucasian donors. Alongside the repertoire data, information on donor age, sex, ethnicity and CMV serostatus was compiled. On average, 235,054 unique TCR beta nucleotide sequences were sequenced per donor among some 420 genotyped donors of the cohort, with roughly a sixth of those sequences being non-productive. To predict cytomegalovirus infection status, the study combined high-throughput TCR immunosequencing, statistical association of individual TCRs with disease status, and machine learning. The later analysis used no new phenotypic data to find candidate immune exposures, relying instead on TCR beta sequences and their occurrence across donors. Roughly 310 gigabases of sequencing data and roughly 90 million unique TCR sequences were included in an early release covering over 600 HLA-typed donors. Besides the first cohort of around 700 subjects, a separate validation cohort made up of 120 or so different subjects was used. Using immunosequencing, the study profiled T cell repertoires from roughly 650 subjects and related those repertoires to cytomegalovirus serostatus. HLA typing included class I and class II loci at four-digit resolution. The aim of the study was to test whether cataloging public T cell receptors could identify signatures of past pathogen exposure. All discovery cohort repertoires had been generated on a single sequencing platform. Study-level results and caveats: Linkage disequilibrium might explain the correlated functional status among segregating V segments, but an unknown experimental factor could not be ruled out. This cohort had only TCR beta chains sequenced, and the lack of alpha or paired-chain data limited which features could be detected. A later analysis found that most CMV-associated TCR beta chains appeared HLA-restricted, with HLA associations seemingly driven largely by CMV exposure. Across donors, most TCR sequences were observed very rarely, whereas some public TCRs were present in many individuals. An earlier analysis of 587 of the donors showed that most TCR beta V segments appeared in productive rearrangements either about 90% or about 30% of the time, which broadly matched IMGT annotations. The classifier was reported to diagnose cytomegalovirus status with high specificity and sensitivity in both the original cohort and the validation cohort. Several of the top co-occurrence clusters appeared to be linked to parvovirus B19, influenza, CMV and Epstein-Barr virus, according to a later analysis. According to a later genetic analysis, donors in an Asian-associated ancestry cluster had fewer N-insertions in productive TCRs than the approximately 710-donor mean. Strong co-occurrence of HLA alleles, especially DR and DQ, made assigning TCR associations to individual alleles difficult. A total of fewer than 200 TCR beta chains were listed by the study as associated with cytomegalovirus. Presence/absence analyses assumed roughly uniform sequencing depth across donors, an assumption that may not hold. A later genetic analysis associated a missense DCLRE1C variant with V-gene and J-gene trimming of TCR beta chains, and an independent cohort replicated the association. In vitro tests confirmed that a few of the cytomegalovirus-associated TCR beta chains recognize cytomegalovirus antigens. A later analysis found that TCR association rates varied across HLA loci, with DRB1 alleles showing the most associated TCRs and HLA-C alleles the fewest. A cluster of highly shared sequence variants was judged likely to represent a technical artifact of the sequencing pipeline. In a later analysis, around 17,000 TCR beta sequences were associated with specific HLA alleles at a false discovery rate of 0.05. In a later analysis, HLA-associated TCR beta chains showed more clonal expansion and lower generation probabilities than non-associated chains that were equally common. CMV serostatus was the only immune exposure information available for the cohort. HLA typing was unavailable for some donors at each locus, so association tests used only the typed subset. Roughly 15 rarely observed V segments, including chromosome 9 orphons, were excluded from the earlier analysis of a few hundred of the donors because counts were too low. The authors suggested that the approach could potentially be extended to other disease states and immunological phenotypes. Some IMGT-functional V segments, including TRBV6-2 and TRBV6-3, could not be distinguished by the 87-base-pair reads and were therefore excluded. A further reported finding was that TCR beta sequences accurately predicted the HLA-A and HLA-B alleles for most subjects in the first cohort.

Libraries were built with the immunoSEQ multiplex PCR assay. For the multiplex PCR, a mixture combining 60 forward primers for TCR Vbeta segments and 13 reverse primers for TCR Jbeta segments was used. The CDR3 region of rearranged TCR beta genes was amplified from genomic DNA by a multiplex PCR assay. The Illumina HiSeq System was used to sequence the amplified TCR beta libraries as 87-base-pair reads. The paper's processing steps were these. In a later analysis, some 80 million unique TCR beta chains were counted across the roughly 700 repertoires, and roughly 10 million of these chains were shared by at least two donors. A nearest-neighbor algorithm error-corrected the raw reads and collapsed the reads into unique sequences, merging closely related sequences to remove PCR and sequencing errors. To assign V, D and J gene segments, CDR3 sequences were aligned to IMGT reference sequences. For a sequence to be retained, a match of at least six nucleotides was required to both a V gene segment and a J gene segment. A rearrangement counted as productive if the CDR3 had no stop codons and remained in frame with V and J, and every other rearrangement counted as non-productive. Following IMGT convention, CDR3 was defined as the stretch from the second conserved V-encoded cysteine to the conserved J-encoded phenylalanine. In an earlier analysis of roughly 610 of the donors, sequences lacking an unambiguous match to a single V gene segment were excluded. An earlier analysis of 587 of the donors classified V segments as functional when productive rearrangements were above 56.7% and as segregating when the standard deviation between donors was above 5%. A statistical classification framework was built to diagnose cytomegalovirus status from the catalog of TCR beta chain sequences. In a later analysis, V and J genes were assigned by comparing TCR nucleotide sequences against IMGT/GENE-DB human TR gene sequences. In a later analysis, CDR3 sequences and most-parsimonious VDJ recombination scenarios were assigned using the TCRdist pipeline. A later analysis defined each TCR beta chain by its CDR3 amino acid sequence plus V-gene family, and excluded reads lacking a unique V-gene family. A later analysis removed several hundred highly shared, low-generation-probability nucleotide sequences to deal with suspected cross-contamination and a sequencing artifact. In a later analysis, a clonal expansion index was calculated for each public chain from normalized within-repertoire ranks of inferred template counts. A later analysis computed generation probabilities with a VDJ recombination model fitted to out-of-frame rearrangements, and checked the results against IGoR. A later analysis scored TCR-TCR, TCR-HLA and TCR-CMV co-occurrence with hypergeometric tests, applying a repertoire-size bias correction to TCR pairs. In a later analysis, false discovery rates were estimated by permuting HLA or CMV assignments 20 times. In a later analysis, co-occurring TCRs were grouped using DBSCAN, with TCRdist sequence similarity added in when clustering inside HLA-allele-positive subsets. Repertoires with fewer than 30,000 or more than 120,000 public chains, plus five repertoires with anomalous nucleotide sharing, were excluded from co-occurrence clustering. What TCRdb holds here is the immuneACCESS table cut down to in-frame rearrangements. Part of the clones is not present; checked against another copy, under half of the missing clones reflect an unresolved V gene, and the others are unexplained. Clone size and the V and J calls come from that table; the DNA yielded D and trimming. Recorded for this sample are some 150,000 clones; roughly four fifths of them occurred a single time. The ten largest make up 1.9% of the sample.

The cohort comprised some 700 healthy bone marrow donors. At the time of sampling, all cohort members were nominally healthy, though unrecorded immune exposures were likely present. The donor was CMV seronegative and belonged to the group of 380 or so seronegative cohort members. Each donor provided a peripheral blood sample, and peripheral blood mononuclear cells were used for TCR beta sequencing. Genomic DNA was extracted from the blood cell samples with the Qiagen DNeasy Blood Extraction Kit. CDR1 and CDR2 are drawn from the germline V gene: MGHRA, YSYEKL. From V the trimming removes 3 bases and from J it removes 8 bases, while the gene matches leave 7 bases of the junction unaccounted for. The CDR3 measures 15 amino acids from cysteine to phenylalanine. The CDR3 DNA has 45 bases and is translated from base 1.

This sequence originates from a woman aged 35 to 49 in good health and CMV-seronegative. Recombination connected TRBV4-1 to TRBJ1-4, and 9 bases in between align with TRBD1. Sequencing was done on a sample of PBMCs. The CDR3 in this case is CASSHRDREGEKLFF. At the DNA level, the sequence is TGCGCCAGCAGCCACAGGGACAGGGAGGGCGAAAAACTGTTTTTT.